The rows below give T cell receptor beta chains drawn from one sample of a study of chemoradiotherapy in HPV16-positive cancers. Profiling relied on immunoSEQ multiplex PCR, and the TCRdb table lists in-frame clones only, not all of them. Of fewer than 8,000 clones in the sample, 70% to 90% were seen once. Sampling was done from a patient who underwent chemoradiotherapy. All receptors come from a human donor with HPV-associated anogenital cancer. CDR3s leave out the opening cysteine and the closing phenylalanine or tryptophan. Each record gives: V gene, clone size, CDR3 length, CDR3 protein. Part of the rows lack a size; the others show once, few, many or a class for expanded clones.

TRBV19,NA,11,ASWDTLYNEQF
TRBV14,NA,13,ASSPPGTWQDTQY
TRBV2,once,10,ASTKWTDTQY
TRBV30,NA,13,AWSSWGEFTDTQY
TRBV6-1,NA,13,ASRDRDRVNTEAF
TRBV6-4,NA,12,ASSEATGDEKLF
TRBV7-9,NA,12,ASSKGNGYNEQF
TRBV6-1,once,11,ASSHKIADTQY
TRBV6-5,NA,11,ASRGGWGYGYT
TRBV14,NA,14,ASSLGGRTANSPLH
TRBV6-1,NA,12,ASTSGRIGYEQY
TRBV25-1,NA,12,ASSATTYRDTQY
TRBV27,NA,12,ASRPQGAGNEQF
TRBV7-3,NA,12,ASRLNRNTGELF
TRBV5-4,NA,14,ASSLSGQGPNQPQH
TRBV27,NA,12,ASAFRSSNQPQH
TRBV19,NA,9,ASKGWGEQY
TRBV19,once,13,ASSIIGTANTEAF
TRBV5-4,NA,12,ASSLLAGAGELF
TRBV7-2,NA,11,ASSWDSFTEAF
TRBV9,once,12,ASSVGGAKNIQY
TRBV30,NA,16,AWNRGLAGATGYNEQF
TRBV11-2,NA,14,ASSLFALAGGETQY
TRBV7-2,NA,14,ASSLVLGGKYNEQF
TRBV9,NA,15,ASSVDPGTSGAKGYT
TRBV5-1,NA,10,ASSLQGAEQY
TRBV5-4,NA,13,ASSLSSGLNTEAF
TRBV19,NA,10,ASSLVTGGYT
TRBV19,NA,14,ASSTNRELINYGYT
TRBV19,NA,13,ASSIGSSRGNIQY
TRBV21-1,NA,14,ASSKDVDRRGYEQY
TRBV11-2,NA,11,ASSLVGQNEQY
TRBV2,NA,13,ASSFTGSSYNEQF
TRBV5-1,NA,13,ASSFRDTTTDTQY
TRBV6-5,NA,9,ASGQPGEQF
TRBV7-2,NA,13,ASSSLAGGSNEQF
TRBV7-2,NA,12,ASSLTAGTGELF
TRBV27,NA,12,ASSLSWGANTIY
TRBV7-2,NA,12,ASNPLGGKTEAF
TRBV30,NA,13,AWSIGTNSGNTIY
TRBV28,NA,11,ASSLVRSYGYT
TRBV5-4,NA,13,ASSSGLAGQNEQF
TRBV7-8,NA,11,ASRGQSNQPQH
TRBV7-9,NA,12,ASSLSGTGGYTY
TRBV29-1,NA,9,SVFDLYEQY
TRBV7-9,NA,11,ASSLDPAYEQY
TRBV10-3,NA,11,AITPEASYGYT
TRBV2,NA,17,ASSFPTGTSGLGQETQY
TRBV6-5,NA,12,ASKYDLVNTEAF
TRBV11-2,NA,11,ASSPTDNRGAF
TRBV6-1,once,14,ASSEFWQDSYNEQF
TRBV7-3,NA,15,ASSLYGRGANTGELF
TRBV5-5,NA,14,ASSQLMTGGDQPQH
TRBV27,NA,15,ASSSAGDRGNYHGYT
TRBV19,NA,16,ASSITRGPGQGYQPQH
TRBV5-8,NA,12,ASSLVLSASRAF
TRBV10-3,NA,13,AISELRGRDEKLF
TRBV2,NA,12,ASSGGWGNQPQH